The 23 T cell receptor beta chains below come from one sample, sequenced in a study of T cell repertoires in cytomegalovirus infection. TCRdb reanalysed the reads using MiXCR and keeps one entry per CDR3 protein. The sample carries 200,000 to 250,000 distinct CDR3 sequences, 22% recorded once. Sequenced material: CD8+ T cells from PBMCs. The receptor set was obtained from a human donor in good health (CMV status not recorded). Some clones in this sample may be carry-over from other donors' samples.

Note on this clonotype: A junction end diverges from the germline sequence, so it may reflect a read error. This rearrangement joins TRBV7-9 to TRBJ1-1; no clear D. The CDR3 contains 11 residues. Germline V lookup: CDR1 SEHNR, CDR2 FQNEAQ (reference sequence). The CDR3 coding sequence is TGTGTCAGCAGTCCGGCCCCCGTAGCTTTCTTT. Translated: CVSSPAPVAFF.

This clonotype was found many times. The genes are TRBV19 and TRBJ2-1; D might be TRBD1 (5 bases). This CDR3 has 17 amino acids. Trimming shortened V by 5 bases and J by 8 bases, and 25 bases separated the two germline ends. CDR1 is LNHDA, CDR2 SQIVND, per germline (reference sequence). As DNA, the CDR3 is TGTGCCAGTAGTGAAGTTCTTCGTCAGGGTAGGTACGATGAGCAGTTCTTC. It codes for CASSEVLRQGRYDEQFF.

J is TRBJ2-7 and V is TRBV29-1; possible D gene TRBD2, 6 bases. Trimming shortened V by 1 base and J by 0 bases, and 7 bases separated the two germline ends. Per the germline V gene, CDR1 is SQVTM and CDR2 is ANQGSEA. The CDR3 totals 13 residues. The CDR3 DNA follows: TGCAGCGTTGAAGGGAGGGGCTCCTACGAGCAGTACTTC. Amino acid sequence: CSVEGRGSYEQYF.

This clonotype was seen a few times. This rearrangement joins TRBV11-1 to TRBJ2-1; D possibly corresponds to TRBD1 (5 bases). Germline V gene data show CDR1 as SGHAT and CDR2 as FQDESV (reference sequence). Trimming shortened V by 2 bases and J by 2 bases, and 10 bases separated the two germline ends. CDR3 length: 15 amino acids. The CDR3 nucleotides are TGTGCCAGCAGCTTACTAGACAGTCCCTACAATGAGCAGTTCTTC. As protein: CASSLLDSPYNEQFF. Variable domain in full (rest from reference TRBV11-1 and TRBJ2-1): EAEVAQSPRYKITEKSQAVAFWCDPISGHATLYWYRQILGQGPELLVQFQDESVVDDSQLPKDRFSAERLKGVDSTLKIQPAELGDSAMYLCASSLLDSPYNEQFFGPGTRLTVL.

J is TRBJ2-3 and V is TRBV20-1; D not certain. This CDR3 contains 12 residues. Germline-derived CDR1 and CDR2 are DFQATT and SNEGSKA (reference sequence). The V and J ends lost 0 bases and 4 bases respectively, with 5 bases between them. CDR3 nucleotides: TGCAGTGCTAGAGATTTCCCAGATACGCAGTATTTT. It is translated as CSARDFPDTQYF.

At least ten counts were recorded for this clonotype. The chain has TRBV7-2 and TRBJ2-1, with TRBD1 as a possible D gene (5 bases). Germline CDR1 and CDR2: SGHTA and FQGNSA. V was cut by 0 bases and J by 6 bases, with 12 bases left in between. There are 15 residues in the CDR3. In nucleotides, the CDR3 is TGTGCCAGCAGCTTAGCGCTTTCCACAGGCAATGAGCAGTTCTTC. This codes for CASSLALSTGNEQFF.

The rearrangement links TRBV6-5 to TRBJ2-7; 7 nucleotides agree with TRBD1. The CDR3 is made up of 14 amino acids. V was clipped by 5 bases and J by 0 bases; unmatched bases: 4. CDR1 and CDR2 from the germline V gene are MNHEY and SVGAGI. This CDR3 is CASSQGVPSYEQYF. DNA of the CDR3: TGTGCCAGCAGTCAGGGGGTTCCCTCCTACGAGCAGTACTTC.

The chain combines TRBV20-1 with TRBJ2-1; TRBD1 or TRBD2 may be the D gene (5 bases each). V was cut by 5 bases and J by 0 bases, with 14 bases left in between. There are 15 residues in the CDR3. The germline CDR1 and CDR2 sequences are DFQATT and SNEGSKA (reference sequence). Here the CDR3 reads CSAGDGASSYNEQFF. The CDR3 DNA is TGCAGTGCTGGGGACGGGGCGAGCTCCTACAATGAGCAGTTCTTC.

Details on this clonotype: At one end, the junction sequence differs from germline, possibly due to a read error. V usage is TRBV6-6 and J usage is TRBJ2-7; D is perhaps TRBD1 or TRBD2 (6 bases each). This CDR3 spans 14 amino acids. From germline, CDR1 is MNHNY and CDR2 SVGAGI (reference sequence). The CDR3 loop reads CVSSYLSTGREQYF. CDR3 sequence (DNA): TGTGTCAGCAGTTACTTATCAACAGGGAGGGAGCAGTACTTC.

This chain links TRBV2 with TRBJ1-2, with a possible D match to TRBD1 (5 bases). Trimming pared 7 bases from V and 5 bases from J, leaving 17 bases between. Germline CDR1 SNHLY, CDR2 FYNNEI. The CDR3 consists of 14 residues. CDR3 nucleotide sequence: TGTGCCAGCACCCCGGCGGGGGGAGTATATGGCTACACCTTC. Residues: CASTPAGGVYGYTF. The entire variable domain, with the rest obtained from reference TRBV2 and TRBJ1-2, is as follows: EPEVTQTPSHQVTQMGQEVILRCVPISNHLYFYWYRQILGQKVEFLVSFYNNEISEKSEIFDDQFSVERPDGSNFTLKIRSTKLEDSAMYFCASTPAGGVYGYTFGSGTRLTVV.

This clonotype was detected a few times. The chain employs TRBV7-9 and TRBJ1-3; a possible D gene is TRBD1 (5 bases). CDR3 length equals 16 residues. V dropped 5 bases and J dropped 2 bases, with 16 bases sitting between them. Per germline, CDR1 SEHNR and CDR2 FQNEAQ (reference sequence). The CDR3 here is CASSPTGGNPGNTIYF. CDR3 nucleotide sequence: TGTGCCAGCAGCCCGACCGGGGGTAACCCTGGAAACACCATATATTTT.

CDR3 nucleotides: TGTGCCAGCAGAACGGGGGGGGGCACCGGGGAGCTGTTTTTT. It codes for CASRTGGGTGELFF. The V call is TRBV2, the J call TRBJ2-2, with 8 bases that match TRBD2. J was trimmed by 4 bases and V by 6 bases; bases with no gene match: 4. The CDR3 has 14 residues. Germline CDR1 and CDR2: SNHLY and FYNNEI.

This chain joins TRBV27 and TRBJ2-4, with D possibly matching TRBD2 (5 bases). This CDR3 region has 14 residues. Germline V gene lookup returns CDR1 MNHEY and CDR2 SMNVEV (reference sequence). Between the trimmed V and J ends, which lost 2 bases and 2 bases, there was a span of 7 bases. The CDR3: CASSLPGTKNIQYF. The CDR3 DNA sequence: TGTGCCAGCAGTTTACCCGGGACCAAAAACATTCAGTACTTC.

In this sample, this clonotype turned up many times. The chain joins TRBV12-3 or TRBV12-4 to TRBJ1-4; 7 nucleotides line up with TRBD1. The CDR3 is 15 amino acids. J lost 6 bases, V lost 4 bases, and 8 bases had no gene match. CDR3 DNA sequence: TGTGCCAGCAGTTCTGGGACAGAGGCGGATGAAAAACTGTTTTTT. This translates into CASSSGTEADEKLFF.

The gene calls are TRBV29-1 and TRBJ1-1; D is undetermined. The V end lost 2 bases, the J end lost 3 bases, and 4 bases lay between the germline ends. Germline CDR1 is SQVTM and CDR2 is ANQGSEA. CDR3 length: 11 residues. CDR3 residues: CSVEMDTEAFF. CDR3 coding DNA: TGCAGCGTTGAAATGGACACTGAAGCTTTCTTT.

This clonotype was observed a few times. This chain joins TRBV28 and TRBJ2-2, with a weak D call TRBD1 (6 bases). The CDR3 sequence is 14 residues long. The germline V and J ends were trimmed by 3 bases and 7 bases, with 12 bases remaining between them. The V gene's germline CDR1 is MDHEN and CDR2 SYDVKM. The CDR3, as DNA: TGTGCCAGCAGTTTGTCAGGGGCGATCGGGGAGCTGTTTTTT. Its translation: CASSLSGAIGELFF.

This clonotype occurred many times. The rearrangement uses TRBV12-3 or TRBV12-4 and TRBJ1-1; TRBD1 might be the D (5 bases). V gave up 4 bases and J gave up 5 bases, with 14 bases separating them. This CDR3 comprises 14 residues. The CDR3 is CASSYWGGGTEAFF. The CDR3 coding sequence is TGTGCCAGCAGTTATTGGGGCGGTGGGACTGAAGCTTTCTTT.

This clonotype has a handful of counts. The genes are TRBV4-2 and TRBJ2-7; 8 bases are a match to TRBD2. Germline V gene data show CDR1 as LGHNA and CDR2 as YNFKEQ. V lost 5 bases to trimming and J lost 2 bases; unmatched junction nucleotides: 5. This CDR3 spans 14 amino acids. This CDR3 reads CASSWSGGTYEQYF. Written as DNA, the CDR3 is TGTGCCAGCAGCTGGAGCGGGGGAACCTACGAGCAGTACTTC.

Many counts were recorded for this clonotype. The V and J genes are TRBV29-1 and TRBJ2-3; D may be TRBD1 (6 bases). The CDR3 is 16 residues long. V was shortened by 5 bases and J by 1 base, with 19 bases between the two germline ends. The germline gives CDR1 SQVTM, CDR2 ANQGSEA. This CDR3 reads CSVTKQGPLGTDTQYF. In DNA, the CDR3 is TGCAGCGTTACCAAACAGGGCCCCTTGGGCACAGATACGCAGTATTTT.

V gene TRBV27 combines with J gene TRBJ1-4; D might be TRBD1 (5 bases). V lost 3 bases and J lost 8, with 10 bases in between. There are 13 residues in the CDR3. CDR1 is MNHEY, CDR2 SMNVEV, per germline (reference sequence). The CDR3 protein is CASSFQGLEKLFF. In DNA form, the CDR3 reads TGTGCCAGCAGTTTTCAGGGTTTGGAAAAACTGTTTTTT.

A few counts support this clonotype. This sequence joins TRBV2 and TRBJ2-7; unclear D gene. V was shortened by 2 bases and J by 6 bases, with 8 bases between the two germline ends. Germline CDR1 is SNHLY and CDR2 is FYNNEI. CDR3 length: 12 amino acids. The CDR3: CASSERVFEQYF. The DNA of the CDR3 is TGTGCCAGCAGTGAAAGGGTATTCGAGCAGTACTTC.

This chain links TRBV5-1 with TRBJ1-2; D unclear. The CDR3 totals 13 residues. The germline V gene has CDR1 SGHRS and CDR2 YFSETQ. Trimming left V 3 bases short and J 8 bases short, with 14 bases between. The CDR3 reads CASSSLPGRGYTF. The CDR3 coding sequence is TGCGCCAGCAGCTCTCTCCCCGGGCGAGGCTACACCTTC.

This clonotype was seen only a few times. V gene TRBV4-1 combines with J gene TRBJ2-7; possibly TRBD2 for D (6 bases). This CDR3 contains 15 residues. Germline assignment: CDR1 MGHRA and CDR2 YSYEKL. The V end lost 2 bases, the J end lost 2 bases, and 13 bases lay between the germline ends. As DNA, the CDR3 is TGCGCCAGCAGCCAACCCCCGGACTACACCTACGAGCAGTACTTC. Its protein is CASSQPPDYTYEQYF.